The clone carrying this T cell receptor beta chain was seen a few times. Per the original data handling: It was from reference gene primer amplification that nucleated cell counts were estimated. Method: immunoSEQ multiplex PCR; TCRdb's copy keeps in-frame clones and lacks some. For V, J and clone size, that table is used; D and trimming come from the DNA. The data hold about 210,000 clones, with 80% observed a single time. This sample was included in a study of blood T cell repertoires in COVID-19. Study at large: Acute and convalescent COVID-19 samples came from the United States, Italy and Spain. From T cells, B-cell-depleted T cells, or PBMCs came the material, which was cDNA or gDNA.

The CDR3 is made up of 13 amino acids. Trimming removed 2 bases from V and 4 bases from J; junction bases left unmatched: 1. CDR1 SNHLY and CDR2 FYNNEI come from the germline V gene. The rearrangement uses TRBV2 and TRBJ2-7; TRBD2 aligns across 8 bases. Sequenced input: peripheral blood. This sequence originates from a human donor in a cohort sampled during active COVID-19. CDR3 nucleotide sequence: TGTGCCAGCAGTGAACGGGAGGGGTACGAGCAGTACTTC. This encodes CASSEREGYEQYF.